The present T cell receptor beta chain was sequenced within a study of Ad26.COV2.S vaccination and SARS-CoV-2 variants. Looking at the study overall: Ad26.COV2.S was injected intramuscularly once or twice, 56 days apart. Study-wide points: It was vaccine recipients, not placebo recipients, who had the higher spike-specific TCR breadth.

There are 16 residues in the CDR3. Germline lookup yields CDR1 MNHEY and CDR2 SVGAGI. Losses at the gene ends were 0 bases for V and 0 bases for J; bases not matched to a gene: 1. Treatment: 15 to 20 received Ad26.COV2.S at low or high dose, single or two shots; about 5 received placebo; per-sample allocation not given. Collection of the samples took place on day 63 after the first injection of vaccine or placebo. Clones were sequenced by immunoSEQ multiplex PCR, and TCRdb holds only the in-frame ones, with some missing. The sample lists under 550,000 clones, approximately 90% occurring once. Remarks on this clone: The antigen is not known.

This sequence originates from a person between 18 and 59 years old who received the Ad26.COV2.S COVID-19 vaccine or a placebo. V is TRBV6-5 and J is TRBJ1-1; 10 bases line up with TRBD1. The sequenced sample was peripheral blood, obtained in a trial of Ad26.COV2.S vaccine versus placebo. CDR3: CASSYSGTGVNTEAFF. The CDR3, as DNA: TGTGCCAGCAGTTACTCCGGGACAGGGGTGAACACTGAAGCTTTCTTT.